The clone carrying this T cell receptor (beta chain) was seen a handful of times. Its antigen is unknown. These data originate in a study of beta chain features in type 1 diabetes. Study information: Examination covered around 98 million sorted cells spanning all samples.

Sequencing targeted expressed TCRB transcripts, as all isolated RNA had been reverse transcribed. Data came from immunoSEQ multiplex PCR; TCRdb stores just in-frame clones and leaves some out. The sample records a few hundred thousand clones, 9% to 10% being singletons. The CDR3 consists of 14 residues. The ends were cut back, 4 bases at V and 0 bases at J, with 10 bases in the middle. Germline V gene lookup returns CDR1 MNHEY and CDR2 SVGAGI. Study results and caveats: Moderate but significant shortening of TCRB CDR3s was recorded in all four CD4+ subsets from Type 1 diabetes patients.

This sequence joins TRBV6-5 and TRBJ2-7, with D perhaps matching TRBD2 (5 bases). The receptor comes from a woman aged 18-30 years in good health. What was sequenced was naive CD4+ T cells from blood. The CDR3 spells CASSWSAGSYEQYF. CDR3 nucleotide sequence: TGTGCCAGCAGTTGGTCTGCGGGCTCCTACGAGCAGTACTTC.